The 32 T cell receptor beta chains below all came from one sample that was sequenced in a study of T cell responses to AZD1222 COVID-19 vaccine (dated by TCRdb to about 2021). The method was the immunoSEQ multiplex PCR assay. Here the immuneACCESS table is served through TCRdb, limited to in-frame sequences with V and J called. Missing clones are a known gap in these copies; in checked studies unresolved V genes cover under half, and the rest lacks a known reason. In this sample the table shows 84,000 or so clones, 70% to 90% of which occur a single time. The top ten constitute roughly 5% of the sample. According to the study, the label for this sample's time point signals: baseline before first vaccination. Reading the label with the study, this specimen's treatment or condition is: meningococcal conjugate vaccine given as trial control. The material was peripheral blood, obtained on day 0 of MenACWY control vaccination. All receptors come from an adult in good health.

DNA of the CDR3: TGTGCCAGTACCCCCGCATCAACAGGAAAGAACACTGAAGCTTTCTTT. Translation: CASTPASTGKNTEAFF. The V gene is TRBV19, the J gene TRBJ1-1; D is perhaps TRBD1 (5 bases). V was trimmed by 7 bases and J by 1 base, leaving 19 bases between them. Germline CDR1 and CDR2: LNHDA and SQIVND (reference sequence). CDR3 size: 16 residues.

This clone was seen only once. V gene TRBV28 combines with J gene TRBJ1-2; 10 bases line up with TRBD1. Per germline, CDR1 MDHEN and CDR2 SYDVKM. The J segment lost 4 bases and the V segment lost 6 bases, leaving 11 bases of the junction unmatched. The CDR3 length is 16 residues. For the CDR3, the DNA is TGTGCCAGCAGCCTGGAGACAGGGGGCGTGGGCTATGGCTACACCTTC. Translated: CASSLETGGVGYGYTF.

This chain links TRBV9 with TRBJ2-2; D gene ambiguous. The CDR3 runs to 11 residues. V was pared by 1 base and J by 8 bases, with 3 bases between. Germline V gene sequence: CDR1 SGDLS, CDR2 YYNGEE. The CDR3 reads CASSVSGELFF. CDR3 sequence (DNA): TGTGCCAGCAGCGTATCTGGGGAGCTGTTTTTT.

The genes are TRBV19 and TRBJ1-6, with D uncertain. The V gene's germline CDR1 is LNHDA and CDR2 SQIVND (reference sequence). V shed 2 bases and J shed 5 bases, with 4 bases lying between them. CDR3 length equals 13 residues. The CDR3: CASSITDNSPLHF. DNA of the CDR3: TGTGCCAGTAGTATAACGGATAATTCACCCCTCCACTTT.

The rearrangement links TRBV2 to TRBJ1-2; the match to TRBD1 covers 8 bases. The CDR3 contains 15 residues. V shed 1 base, J shed 2 bases, and the junction held 3 bases outside the gene matches. Germline loops: CDR1 SNHLY, CDR2 FYNNEI. In nucleotides, the CDR3 is TGTGCCAGCAGTGAAGAGACAGGGGCAAACTATGGCTACACCTTC. This codes for CASSEETGANYGYTF.

The V and J genes are TRBV4-1 and TRBJ1-4, with D possibly being TRBD1 (5 bases). This CDR3 contains 13 residues. Trimming pared 0 bases from V and 10 bases from J, leaving 9 bases between. Per the germline V gene, CDR1 is MGHRA and CDR2 is YSYEKL. The CDR3 sequence is CASSQDGGTKLFF. DNA for the CDR3: TGCGCCAGCAGCCAAGATGGGGGGACAAAACTGTTTTTT.

A note on this clone: The sample has other DNA sequences that encode this CDR3 too. The chain joins TRBV5-1 to TRBJ2-3; no clear D gene. The CDR3 covers 13 residues. V was shortened by 0 bases and J by 1 base, with 3 bases between the two germline ends. Germline V gene lookup returns CDR1 SGHRS and CDR2 YFSETQ. Here the CDR3 DNA reads TGCGCCAGCAGCTTGGAAGGCACAGATACGCAGTATTTT. Translating gives CASSLEGTDTQYF.

This clone turned up a few times. The genes are TRBV6-2 or TRBV6-3 and TRBJ2-3, with 10 bases lining up with TRBD1. The CDR3 loop spans 17 amino acids. V trimming: 4 bases; J trimming: 3 bases; junction bases outside the gene matches: 10. The germline gives CDR1 MNHEY, CDR2 SVGEGT. The CDR3 sequence is CASSSPRRTGGTDTQYF. The CDR3 region has the DNA TGTGCCAGCAGTTCCCCTCGCCGGACAGGGGGAACAGATACGCAGTATTTT.

The chain has TRBV12-2 and TRBJ2-7; TRBD2, as called in the table, went unchecked against the DNA. TRBV12-2 is a pseudogene. The CDR3 sequence is 16 residues long. The CDR3 DNA follows: TGTGCAAGTCGCTTCCGCTCGGGTCCATTCCCCTACGAGCAGTACTTC. Translated, it gives CASRFRSGPFPYEQYF.

The gene calls are TRBV19 and TRBJ1-1; perhaps TRBD1 as D (6 bases). CDR1 LNHDA and CDR2 SQIVND come from the germline V gene (reference sequence). V was cut by 0 bases and J by 2 bases, with 13 bases left in between. The CDR3 extends over 16 amino acids. The CDR3 sequence: CASSIDWQGGNTEAFF. The DNA of the CDR3 is TGTGCCAGTAGTATAGATTGGCAAGGGGGTAACACTGAAGCTTTCTTT.

V and J are TRBV4-3 and TRBJ2-6; the D gene is possibly TRBD1 (5 bases). This CDR3 contains 15 residues. Germline V gene lookup returns CDR1 LGHNA and CDR2 YSLEER. The V end was cut by 4 bases, the J end by 2 bases, with 9 bases between. Here the CDR3 DNA reads TGCGCCAGCAGCCCTCAAGGGGCTGGGGCCAACGTCCTGACTTTC. Residues: CASSPQGAGANVLTF.

The chain links TRBV29-1 to TRBJ1-1; D gene unclear. The length of the CDR3 is 13 residues. The V end was cut by 3 bases, the J end by 2 bases, with 10 bases between. From germline, CDR1 is SQVTM and CDR2 ANQGSEA. The CDR3 reads CSVDIGKNTEAFF. In nucleotides, the CDR3 is TGCAGCGTTGACATAGGAAAAAACACTGAAGCTTTCTTT.

This chain links TRBV7-9 with TRBJ2-3; possibly TRBD1 for D (6 bases). The CDR3 has 15 residues. The germline V gene has CDR1 SEHNR and CDR2 FQNEAQ (reference sequence). The V end was cut by 5 bases, the J end by 3 bases, with 15 bases between. CDR3 sequence reads: CASSMDRLRTDTQYF. CDR3 DNA sequence: TGTGCCAGCAGCATGGACAGACTAAGGACAGATACGCAGTATTTT.

J is TRBJ1-6 and V is TRBV5-1; D remains ambiguous. The CDR3 is 15 amino acids. CDR1 and CDR2 from the germline V gene are SGHRS and YFSETQ. Trimming took off 5 bases at V and 0 bases at J, with 9 bases between the two ends. The DNA for the CDR3 is TGCGCCAGCAGTACGTCAAGCTCCTATAATTCACCCCTCCACTTT. The encoded protein is CASSTSSSYNSPLHF.

V usage is TRBV19 and J usage is TRBJ1-2, with D uncertain. CDR3 size: 15 residues. The germline V gene has CDR1 LNHDA and CDR2 SQIVND (reference sequence). Trimming removed 3 bases at V and 0 bases at J, with 11 bases between. CDR3 sequence (DNA): TGTGCCAGTAGTATTGGTATTACTTCTAACTATGGCTACACCTTC. Its protein product is CASSIGITSNYGYTF. The full variable domain, in which reference TRBV19 and TRBJ1-2 provide the parts outside the CDR3, is DGGITQSPKYLFRKEGQNVTLSCEQNLNHDAMYWYRQDPGQGLRLIYYSQIVNDFQKGDIAEGYSVSREKKESFPLTVTSAQKNPTAFYLCASSIGITSNYGYTFGSGTRLTVV.

The chain couples TRBV29-1 to TRBJ2-1, with 9 nucleotides matching TRBD2. With V trimmed by 2 bases and J by 8 bases, 7 bases remained unmatched. Per the germline V gene, CDR1 is SQVTM and CDR2 is ANQGSEA. The CDR3 totals 14 residues. Here the CDR3 DNA reads TGCAGCGTTGAAAACCCCGGACTAGCGTATGAGCAGTTCTTC. This translates into CSVENPGLAYEQFF.

The chain couples TRBV7-9 to TRBJ1-2; 8 bases match TRBD1. Losses at the gene ends were 5 bases for V and 4 bases for J; bases not matched to a gene: 9. CDR1 is SEHNR and CDR2 is FQNEAQ in the germline V gene (reference sequence). The CDR3 covers 15 residues. CDR3 DNA: TGTGCCAGCAGCCCCAGGACAGGGTGGACCTATGGCTACACCTTC. Translating it yields CASSPRTGWTYGYTF.

The CDR3 DNA reads TGTGCCACCAGCAGTTCAACGGGGGAGGGAGAGACCCAGTACTTC. This encodes CATSSSTGEGETQYF. This sequence joins TRBV15 and TRBJ2-5; 7 nucleotides match TRBD2. The V segment lost 3 bases and the J segment 4 bases; nucleotides outside the gene matches: 8. Looked up from germline, CDR1 is LNHNV and CDR2 is YYDKDF (reference sequence). The CDR3 is made up of 15 amino acids.

The gene calls are TRBV3-1 (or the pseudogene TRBV3-2) and TRBJ2-6, with D perhaps TRBD1 (5 bases). This CDR3 comprises 15 residues. The germline V gene has CDR1 LGHDT and CDR2 YNNKEL (reference sequence). V was cut by 4 bases and J by 4 bases, with 11 bases left in between. In DNA form, the CDR3 reads TGTGCCAGCAGCCTTCAGGGTACCGGGGCCAACGTCCTGACTTTC. Encoded protein: CASSLQGTGANVLTF.

The chain joins TRBV9 to TRBJ2-1, with D maybe TRBD2 (5 bases). V lost 4 bases, J lost 4 bases, and 9 bases lay in between. The CDR3 extends over 13 amino acids. CDR1 is SGDLS, CDR2 YYNGEE, per germline. The CDR3 is CASSREGYNEQFF. For the CDR3, the DNA is TGTGCCAGCAGCAGAGAGGGATACAATGAGCAGTTCTTC.

The chain joins TRBV28 to TRBJ1-1; the D is unclear. This CDR3 contains 11 residues. Germline CDR1 and CDR2: MDHEN and SYDVKM. The CDR3 sequence is CVSSRGTEAFF. CDR3 nucleotide sequence: TGTGTTTCAAGCCGCGGGACTGAAGCTTTCTTT.

CDR3 nucleotides: TGTGCCAGCAGACCTGGGGGACAGGGGAACTATGGCTACACCTTC. It translates to CASRPGGQGNYGYTF. The gene calls are TRBV27 and TRBJ1-2, with TRBD1 identical over 10 bases. After removal of 6 bases from V and 2 bases from J, the junction contained 6 bases not matched to a gene. Germline lookup yields CDR1 MNHEY and CDR2 SMNVEV (reference sequence). The length of the CDR3 is 15 residues.

V is TRBV5-4 and J is TRBJ1-1; 7 bases line up with TRBD1. Germline V gives CDR1 SGHNT, CDR2 YYREEE (reference sequence). The J segment lost 0 bases and the V segment lost 3 bases, leaving 5 bases of the junction unmatched. This CDR3 has 15 amino acids. The CDR3 DNA reads as TGTGCCAGCAGCTCGGAGGGGGCCATGAACACTGAAGCTTTCTTT. Protein product: CASSSEGAMNTEAFF. Using reference TRBV5-4 and TRBJ1-1 for the parts outside the CDR3, the full variable domain is ETGVTQSPTHLIKTRGQQVTLRCSSQSGHNTVSWYQQALGQGPQFIFQYYREEENGRGNFPPRFSGLQFPNYSSELNVNALELDDSALYLCASSSEGAMNTEAFFGQGTRLTVV.

This rearrangement joins TRBV7-4 to TRBJ1-6, with D maybe TRBD1 (6 bases). CDR3 length: 18 residues. Germline CDR1 and CDR2: SGHVT and SQSDAQ. The V gene lost 1 base and the J gene lost 7 bases, with 20 bases spanning the gap. CDR3 residues: CASSLGPRLGARNSPLHF. The CDR3 DNA follows: TGTGCCAGCAGCTTAGGGCCGAGGTTGGGGGCGCGGAATTCACCCCTCCACTTT.

The chain couples TRBV4-3 to TRBJ1-4, with D unresolved. The CDR3 runs to 15 residues. Trimming removed 5 bases at V and 0 bases at J, with 10 bases between. CDR1 is LGHNA and CDR2 is YSLEER in the germline V gene. CDR3 nucleotide sequence: TGCGCCAGCAGCTACAGTAGTGCAACTAATGAAAAACTGTTTTTT. Protein product: CASSYSSATNEKLFF.

The gene calls are TRBV18 and TRBJ2-5; unclear D gene. The CDR3 covers 12 residues. Germline CDR1 reads KGHSH; CDR2 reads LQKENI. Deletions cut 1 base from V and 5 bases from J, with 5 bases between. The CDR3 spells CASSPLAETQYF. DNA for the CDR3: TGTGCCAGCTCACCACTTGCGGAGACCCAGTACTTC.

CDR3 sequence reads: CASSLALGGGGNTIYF. The CDR3 bases are TGTGCCAGCAGCTTGGCCCTCGGGGGAGGAGGAAACACCATATATTTT. V gene TRBV5-6 combines with J gene TRBJ1-3, with D tentatively TRBD1 (5 bases). CDR1 and CDR2 from the germline V gene are SGHDT and YYEEEE. The CDR3 runs 16 residues. Trimming took 0 bases from V and 4 from J, leaving 14 bases between them. Filled out from reference TRBV5-6 and TRBJ1-3, the complete variable domain reads DAGVTQSPTHLIKTRGQQVTLRCSPKSGHDTVSWYQQALGQGPQFIFQYYEEEERQRGNFPDRFSGHQFPNYSSELNVNALLLGDSALYLCASSLALGGGGNTIYFGEGSWLTVV.

This chain uses TRBV7-8 with TRBJ1-5; TRBD1 is a possible D gene (5 bases). The germline gives CDR1 SGHVS, CDR2 FQNEAQ. V lost 5 bases and J lost 0, with 20 bases in between. The CDR3 covers 18 residues. CDR3 DNA: TGTGCCAGCAGCATACTAGAGGGGCAGGCCTATAGCAATCAGCCCCAGCATTTT. Amino acid sequence: CASSILEGQAYSNQPQHF.

The chain recombines TRBV6-2 or TRBV6-3 with TRBJ1-2; D ambiguous. Germline V CDR1 and CDR2: MNHEY, SVGEGT. The CDR3 contains 12 residues. V dropped 2 bases and J dropped 7 bases, with 8 bases sitting between them. CDR3 sequence: CASSYAGSGYTF. CDR3 coding DNA: TGTGCCAGCAGTTACGCGGGGTCTGGCTACACCTTC.

This clone has a single count. The rearrangement links TRBV19 to TRBJ1-2; 10 positions match TRBD1. The CDR3 runs 15 residues. Germline assignment: CDR1 LNHDA and CDR2 SQIVND (reference sequence). After removal of 8 bases from V and 3 bases from J, the junction contained 9 bases not matched to a gene. CDR3 coding DNA: TGTGCCAGTGGGCCCGGGACAGGGGAGCACTATGGCTACACCTTC. The encoded protein is CASGPGTGEHYGYTF.

This chain connects TRBV18 to TRBJ2-7; TRBD1 agrees at 9 bases. J lost 2 bases, V lost 5 bases, and 7 bases had no gene match. The CDR3 has 15 amino acids. Germline CDR1 KGHSH, CDR2 LQKENI. The CDR3 nucleotides read TGTGCCAGCTCAGCTGGACAGGGGCTGACCTACGAGCAGTACTTC. It translates to CASSAGQGLTYEQYF.

This chain connects TRBV30 to TRBJ1-1; TRBD1 is a possible D gene (5 bases). The CDR3 spans 14 residues. V lost 3 bases and J 5 bases, leaving 16 bases between the germline ends. Germline CDR1 is GTSNPN and CDR2 is SVGIG (reference sequence). The chain's CDR3 is CAWRWTPGGTEAFF. CDR3 nucleotide sequence: TGTGCCTGGAGGTGGACACCCGGGGGGACTGAAGCTTTCTTT.